Below, 32 T cell receptor beta chains from the same sample are listed, as sequenced in a study of beta chain features in type 1 diabetes listed by TCRdb under 2018. The library was obtained by the immunoSEQ multiplex PCR assay. The High Capacity cDNA Reverse Transcription Kit was used to reverse transcribe all of the isolated RNA, meaning that expressed TCRB transcripts were what got sequenced. The table was pulled from immuneACCESS by TCRdb, which kept in-frame rearrangements only. Such tables lose some clones; where checked, under half of the loss comes from unresolved V genes, and the rest has no known cause. The sample contains 200,000 to 250,000 clones, approximately 11% of them found a single time. The ten largest make up approximately 1.4% of the sample. The specimen sequenced was central memory CD4+ T cells from blood. The receptors were gathered from a man between 18 and 29 years old in good health.

The rearrangement joins TRBV6-5 to TRBJ2-5; 10 bases are shared with TRBD1. CDR1 and CDR2 (germline): MNHEY, SVGAGI. The CDR3 covers 12 residues. Germline trimming cut 11 bases from V and 3 bases from J; bases unmatched to any gene: 3. DNA for the CDR3: TGTGCCGTCGGGACAGGGGAAGAGACCCAGTACTTC. It encodes CAVGTGEETQYF.

The chain employs TRBV4-2 and TRBJ2-5, with D possibly matching TRBD2 (6 bases). The CDR3 runs to 17 residues. Germline lookup yields CDR1 LGHNA and CDR2 YNFKEQ. The germline V and J ends were trimmed by 4 bases and 4 bases, with 22 bases remaining between them. CDR3 DNA: TGTGCCAGCAGCCCGGCCTTTGGGGGGAGAGGAGGAGAGACCCAGTACTTC. Protein: CASSPAFGGRGGETQYF.

The V call is TRBV29-1, the J call TRBJ2-7, with 9 bases aligning to TRBD2. V was pared by 4 bases and J by 4 bases, with 5 bases of the junction left unmatched. Germline values: CDR1 SQVTM, CDR2 ANQGSEA. The CDR3 consists of 13 residues. This CDR3 is CSVVATSGYEQYF. The CDR3 nucleotides are TGCAGCGTTGTGGCGACTAGCGGATACGAGCAGTACTTC.

The chain uses TRBV19 and TRBJ1-5; D is unresolved. Germline V gene data show CDR1 as LNHDA and CDR2 as SQIVND (reference sequence). Trimming stripped 3 bases from V and 7 bases from J, with 10 bases between. This CDR3 is built from 13 residues. The CDR3 DNA reads as TGTGCCAGTAGTATGACGGGAGGGCAGCCCCAGCATTTT. Encoded protein: CASSMTGGQPQHF.

This clone was counted at least ten times. This chain connects TRBV6-1 to TRBJ2-3; 7 nucleotides line up with TRBD1. The CDR3 consists of 13 residues. Germline CDR1 MNHNS, CDR2 SASEGT. Germline trimming cut 8 bases from V and 1 base from J; bases unmatched to any gene: 3. The CDR3 DNA follows: TGTGCCAGCCAAGGGGGCGGCACAGATACGCAGTATTTT. Amino acids: CASQGGGTDTQYF.

V gene TRBV30 combines with J gene TRBJ2-5, with D uncertain. Per the germline V gene, CDR1 is GTSNPN and CDR2 is SVGIG (reference sequence). The V end was cut by 4 bases, the J end by 5 bases, with 14 bases between. This CDR3 is 13 amino acids long. The CDR3, as DNA: TGTGCCTGGACGTGGAAGGGCGTGGAGACCCAGTACTTC. Residues: CAWTWKGVETQYF.

The V call is TRBV19, the J call TRBJ2-7, with 8 bases matching TRBD1. With V trimmed by 5 bases and J by 6 bases, 9 bases remained unmatched. From germline, CDR1 is LNHDA and CDR2 SQIVND (reference sequence). The CDR3 runs 14 residues. DNA for the CDR3: TGTGCCAGTAGTGCCGGACAGGGAGGCATCGAGCAGTACTTC. Encoded protein: CASSAGQGGIEQYF.

This chain connects TRBV30 to TRBJ1-3, with D unresolved. The CDR3 has 14 amino acids. The germline CDR1 and CDR2 sequences are GTSNPN and SVGIG (reference sequence). V was trimmed by 4 bases and J by 0 bases, leaving 10 bases between them. The CDR3 nucleotides are TGTGCCTGGACGAGAAGAGCCTCTGGAAACACCATATATTTT. This codes for CAWTRRASGNTIYF.

A few counts support this clone. This rearrangement joins TRBV28 to TRBJ2-7; no firm D call. Trimming cost V 5 bases and J 4 bases, with 6 bases left between them. CDR1 is MDHEN and CDR2 is SYDVKM in the germline V gene. CDR3 length: 11 amino acids. This CDR3 is CASSPYYEQYF. The CDR3 DNA reads TGTGCCAGCAGTCCCTATTACGAGCAGTACTTC.

The rearrangement joins TRBV7-8 to TRBJ2-7, with 9 nucleotides matching TRBD2. Germline loops: CDR1 SGHVS, CDR2 FQNEAQ. V gave up 5 bases and J gave up 6 bases; unmatched junction bases: 11. The CDR3 is 15 residues long. CDR3 DNA sequence: TGTGCCAGCAGCCCGTCACGGCGGGAGGGCCCCGAGCAGTACTTC. Its protein is CASSPSRREGPEQYF.

This clone came up a few times. A read error may account for a junction end that differs from germline. V usage is TRBV4-2 and J usage is TRBJ1-2; D is possibly TRBD1 (6 bases). This CDR3 has 15 amino acids. Germline lookup yields CDR1 LGHNA and CDR2 YNFKEQ. CDR3 sequence reads: CASSQGNRDRNGFTF. The CDR3 DNA reads TGTGCCAGCAGCCAAGGGAACAGGGATAGGAATGGCTTCACCTTC.

This clone came up a few times. CDR3 region: CASSAADRTRAEQFF. The CDR3, as DNA: TGTGCCAGCAGTGCAGCAGACAGGACTAGGGCCGAGCAGTTCTTC. V usage is TRBV25-1 and J usage is TRBJ2-1; D possibly corresponds to TRBD2 (7 bases). The CDR3 runs 15 residues. V lost 4 bases and J 10 bases, leaving 20 bases between the germline ends. CDR1 is MGHDK, CDR2 SYGVNS, per germline.

On this clone itself: Other DNA sequences in this specimen translate into the identical CDR3. The rearrangement joins TRBV15 to TRBJ2-3; 7 nucleotides agree with TRBD1. The germline gives CDR1 LNHNV, CDR2 YYDKDF (reference sequence). The CDR3 length is 15 residues. Losses at the gene ends were 2 bases for V and 2 bases for J; bases not matched to a gene: 4. DNA for the CDR3: TGTGCCACCAGCAGAAGGCAGGGGGTCACAGATACGCAGTATTTT. Amino acids: CATSRRQGVTDTQYF.

The chain has TRBV28 and TRBJ2-7; 10 nucleotides agree with TRBD2. The CDR3 contains 13 residues. The V gene end was trimmed by 6 bases and the J gene end by 6 bases; junction bases not matched to a gene: 5. Germline V gene lookup returns CDR1 MDHEN and CDR2 SYDVKM. The CDR3 DNA is TGTGCCAGCAGGCTAGCGGGAGTTGCCGAGCAGTACTTC. Translating gives CASRLAGVAEQYF.

J is TRBJ2-3 and V is TRBV28; 11 nucleotides line up with TRBD2. J lost 5 bases, V lost 4 bases, and 11 bases had no gene match. Germline assignment: CDR1 MDHEN and CDR2 SYDVKM. CDR3 size: 17 residues. DNA for the CDR3: TGTGCCAGCAGTTACCCCGGGACTAGCGGTGGGAGAGATACGCAGTATTTT. This sequence encodes CASSYPGTSGGRDTQYF. Filled out from reference TRBV28 and TRBJ2-3, the complete variable domain reads DVKVTQSSRYLVKRTGEKVFLECVQDMDHENMFWYRQDPGLGLRLIYFSYDVKMKEKGDIPEGYSVSREKKERFSLILESASTNQTSMYLCASSYPGTSGGRDTQYFGPGTRLTVL.

This clone was seen repeatedly, ten times or more. Written as DNA, the CDR3 is TGCGCCAGCAGCCAACGAGGGGAAGATACGCAGTATTTT. This sequence encodes CASSQRGEDTQYF. The J gene is TRBJ2-3, the V gene TRBV4-3; D might be TRBD1 or TRBD2, each matching 5 bases. Germline V gene data show CDR1 as LGHNA and CDR2 as YSLEER. The V gene lost 2 bases and the J gene lost 5 bases, with 8 bases spanning the gap. This CDR3 contains 13 residues.

This clone came up a few times. The chain combines TRBV23-1 with TRBJ2-7; the D is unclear. TRBV23-1 is an ORF; its function is uncertain. The ends were cut back, 3 bases at V and 3 bases at J, with 6 bases in the middle. The length of the CDR3 is 12 residues. The CDR3, as DNA: TGCGCCAGCAGTCAGGGGAACTACGAGCAGTACTTC. Translated: CASSQGNYEQYF.

In this sample, this clone turned up a few times. V and J are TRBV29-1 and TRBJ2-5; tentative D call: TRBD2 (5 bases). Germline V gives CDR1 SQVTM, CDR2 ANQGSEA. This CDR3 is built from 12 residues. Trimming left V 5 bases short and J 5 bases short, with 12 bases between. CDR3 nucleotides: TGCAGCGTTCGCCCCGAGCGGGAGACCCAGTACTTC. This gives the protein CSVRPERETQYF.

This clone was observed a handful of times. This chain joins TRBV4-1 and TRBJ2-1, with D hard to call. Germline-derived CDR1 and CDR2 are MGHRA and YSYEKL. The CDR3 extends over 13 amino acids. V gave up 3 bases and J gave up 7 bases, with 10 bases separating them. CDR3 sequence reads: CASSHVDPNEQFF. The DNA for the CDR3 is TGCGCCAGCAGCCATGTAGATCCAAATGAGCAGTTCTTC.

This clone has a count of ten or more. The V call is TRBV14, the J call TRBJ2-2; 7 bases line up with TRBD1. The CDR3 covers 15 residues. Germline CDR1 is SGHDN and CDR2 is FVKESK. V trimming: 3 bases; J trimming: 0 bases; junction bases outside the gene matches: 1. DNA for the CDR3: TGTGCCAGCAGCCATGGACAGGCGAACACCGGGGAGCTGTTTTTT. Translated: CASSHGQANTGELFF.

This chain uses TRBV9 with TRBJ2-5; possibly TRBD1 or TRBD2 for D (5 bases each). V was pared by 3 bases and J by 4 bases, with 10 bases between. Germline CDR1 is SGDLS and CDR2 is YYNGEE. CDR3 length: 13 amino acids. This CDR3 reads CASSEAGTETQYF. For the CDR3, the DNA is TGTGCCAGCAGCGAGGCAGGGACAGAGACCCAGTACTTC.

This clone was observed a few times. The rearrangement links TRBV7-2 to TRBJ2-7, with a tentative D call TRBD2 (5 bases). CDR3 size: 15 residues. In germline, CDR1 is SGHTA, CDR2 FQGNSA. The germline V and J ends were trimmed by 5 bases and 6 bases, with 20 bases remaining between them. The CDR3 nucleotides read TGTGCCAGCAGCCCTCCAACTACCGGGGAAGTCGAGCAGTACTTC. Its translation: CASSPPTTGEVEQYF.

The V and J genes are TRBV18 and TRBJ2-7, with TRBD1 identical over 7 bases. The CDR3 contains 13 residues. The germline V gene has CDR1 KGHSH and CDR2 LQKENI. V lost 3 bases, J lost 7 bases, and 6 bases stayed unmatched. The CDR3 nucleotides are TGTGCCAGCTCACCGGACAGGCGAGAAGAGCAGTACTTC. This encodes CASSPDRREEQYF.

This clone was detected only a few times. The chain is built from TRBV12-5 and TRBJ2-7; D possibly matches TRBD1 or TRBD2 (5 bases each). This CDR3 has 14 amino acids. The germline V and J ends were trimmed by 5 bases and 2 bases, with 13 bases remaining between them. In germline, CDR1 is LGHNT, CDR2 FRNRAP. The DNA for the CDR3 is TGTGCTAGTGGTGGGGGTGTCGCGCCCTACGAGCAGTACTTC. Amino acid sequence: CASGGGVAPYEQYF.

Many counts were recorded for this clone. J is TRBJ2-7 and V is TRBV7-2; 7 bases are shared with TRBD1. This CDR3 has 14 amino acids. The J segment lost 4 bases and the V segment lost 3 bases, leaving 6 bases of the junction unmatched. The germline V gene encodes CDR1 SGHTA and CDR2 FQGNSA. CDR3 nucleotide sequence: TGTGCCAGCAGCTTTAGACAGGGTTGGTACGAGCAGTACTTC. It yields the protein CASSFRQGWYEQYF. Drawing the rest from reference TRBV7-2 and TRBJ2-7, the complete variable domain is GAGVSQSPSNKVTEKGKDVELRCDPISGHTALYWYRQSLGQGLEFLIYFQGNSAPDKSGLPSDRFSAERTGGSVSTLTIQRTQQEDSAVYLCASSFRQGWYEQYFGPGTRLTVT.

This clone has ten or more counts. V is TRBV29-1 and J is TRBJ2-1; D is possibly TRBD2 (5 bases). The V end lost 7 bases, the J end lost 12 bases, and 28 bases lay between the germline ends. The CDR3 contains 15 residues. CDR1 is SQVTM, CDR2 ANQGSEA, per germline. Here the CDR3 DNA reads TGCAGCGCTGATACGGAAGCTAGCTCCACTCATAGGCAGTTCTTC. Translation gives CSADTEASSTHRQFF.

A few counts support this clone. The chain joins TRBV30 to TRBJ2-7; D is uncertain. The CDR3 runs to 13 residues. V lost 4 bases to trimming and J lost 3 bases, with 13 bases between them. CDR1 and CDR2 from the germline V gene are GTSNPN and SVGIG (reference sequence). The CDR3: CAWKDWDGYEQYF. CDR3 DNA sequence: TGTGCCTGGAAAGACTGGGATGGCTACGAGCAGTACTTC.

The chain is built from TRBV5-1 and TRBJ2-7, with D possibly matching TRBD1 (5 bases). Trimming took off 0 bases at V and 6 bases at J, with 13 bases between the two ends. The CDR3 runs to 14 residues. Germline CDR1 reads SGHRS; CDR2 reads YFSETQ. CDR3 DNA sequence: TGCGCCAGCAGCTTGGTGGCCGAGCAGGGCGAGCAGTACTTC. Its translation: CASSLVAEQGEQYF.

This clone was found many times. The rearrangement links TRBV18 to TRBJ2-1; unclear D gene. Germline CDR1 KGHSH, CDR2 LQKENI. CDR3 length: 14 amino acids. Trimming took 2 bases from V and 10 from J, leaving 15 bases between them. The CDR3 region is CASSPSAGAVEQFF. The CDR3 nucleotides are TGTGCCAGCTCACCATCGGCCGGCGCAGTGGAGCAGTTCTTC.

J is TRBJ2-3 and V is TRBV7-2, with TRBD2 as a possible D gene (5 bases). The CDR3 consists of 15 residues. V dropped 5 bases and J dropped 4 bases, with 16 bases sitting between them. Germline CDR1 and CDR2: SGHTA and FQGNSA. CDR3 protein: CASSQAALRADTQYF. The DNA of the CDR3 is TGTGCCAGCAGCCAGGCAGCGTTGAGGGCAGATACGCAGTATTTT.

V is TRBV2 and J is TRBJ2-7; D call uncertain. The germline gives CDR1 SNHLY, CDR2 FYNNEI. The V end lost 6 bases, the J end lost 0 bases, and 15 bases lay between the germline ends. CDR3 length: 15 residues. As DNA, the CDR3 is TGTGCCAGCAGCCCCTTCCCCATAGGCTCCTACGAGCAGTACTTC. Translating gives CASSPFPIGSYEQYF.

The chain has TRBV28 and TRBJ2-3; 8 bases align to TRBD1. V lost 7 bases to trimming and J lost 2 bases; unmatched junction nucleotides: 14. This CDR3 has 17 amino acids. Germline loops: CDR1 MDHEN, CDR2 SYDVKM. CDR3 coding DNA: TGTGCCAGCACCTCATTTGGGACAGGTGGGCCCACAGATACGCAGTATTTT. It codes for CASTSFGTGGPTDTQYF.